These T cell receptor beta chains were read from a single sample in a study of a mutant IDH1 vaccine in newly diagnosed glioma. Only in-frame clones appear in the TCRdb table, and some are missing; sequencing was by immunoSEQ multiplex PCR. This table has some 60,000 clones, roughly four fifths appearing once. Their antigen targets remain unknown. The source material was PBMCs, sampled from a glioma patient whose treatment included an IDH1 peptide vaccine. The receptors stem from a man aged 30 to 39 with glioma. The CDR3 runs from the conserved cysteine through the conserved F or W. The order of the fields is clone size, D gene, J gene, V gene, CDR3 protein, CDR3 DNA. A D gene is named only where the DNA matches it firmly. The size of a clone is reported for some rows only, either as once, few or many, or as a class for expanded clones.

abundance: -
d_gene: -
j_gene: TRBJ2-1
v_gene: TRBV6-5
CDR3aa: CASSYYKAGRYNEQFF
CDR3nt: TGTGCCAGCAGTTACTATAAGGCAGGGAGATACAATGAGCAGTTCTTC

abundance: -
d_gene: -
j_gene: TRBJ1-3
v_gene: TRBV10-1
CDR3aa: CASSDSGLSGNTIYF
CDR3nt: TGCGCCAGCAGTGACTCAGGACTCTCTGGAAACACCATATATTTT

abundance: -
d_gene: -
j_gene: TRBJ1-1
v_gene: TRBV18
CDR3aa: CASSPPGQSRTEAFF
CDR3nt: TGTGCCAGCTCACCACCAGGTCAGTCAAGGACTGAAGCTTTCTTT

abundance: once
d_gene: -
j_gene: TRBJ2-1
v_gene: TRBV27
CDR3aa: CASSLSDGGVYNEQFF
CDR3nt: TGTGCCAGCAGTTTATCGGATGGCGGGGTCTACAATGAGCAGTTCTTC

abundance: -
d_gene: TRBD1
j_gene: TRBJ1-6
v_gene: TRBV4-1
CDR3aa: CASSQAGQGNSPLHF
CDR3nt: TGCGCCAGCAGCCAAGCTGGACAGGGTAATTCACCCCTCCACTTT

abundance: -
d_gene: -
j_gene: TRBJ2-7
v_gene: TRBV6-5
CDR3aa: CASRPTATYEQYF
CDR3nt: TGTGCCAGCAGACCGACAGCCACCTACGAGCAGTACTTC

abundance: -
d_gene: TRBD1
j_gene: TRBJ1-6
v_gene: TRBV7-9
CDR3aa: CASTRDRNSPLHF
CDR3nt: TGTGCCAGCACCCGGGACAGAAATTCACCCCTCCACTTT

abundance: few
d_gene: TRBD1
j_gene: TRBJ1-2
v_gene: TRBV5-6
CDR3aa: CASSVGTGYRYTF
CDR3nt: TGTGCCAGCAGCGTAGGGACAGGTTATCGCTACACCTTC

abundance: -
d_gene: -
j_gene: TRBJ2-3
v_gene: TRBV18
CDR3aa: CASSPGFTDTQYF
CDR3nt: TGTGCCAGCTCACCGGGTTTTACAGATACGCAGTATTTT

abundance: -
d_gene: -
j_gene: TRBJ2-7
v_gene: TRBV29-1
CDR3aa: CSGGGTEPPYEQYF
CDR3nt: TGCAGCGGTGGAGGGACGGAGCCCCCCTACGAGCAGTACTTC

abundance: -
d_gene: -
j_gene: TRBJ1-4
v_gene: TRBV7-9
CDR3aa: CASSLEGRQTGNEKLFF
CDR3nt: TGTGCCAGCAGCTTAGAAGGGCGACAGACCGGTAATGAAAAACTGTTTTTT

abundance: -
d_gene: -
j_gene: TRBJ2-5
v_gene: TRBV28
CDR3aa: CASSFSSVQETQYF
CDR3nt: TGTGCCAGCAGTTTCTCCTCAGTACAAGAGACCCAGTACTTC

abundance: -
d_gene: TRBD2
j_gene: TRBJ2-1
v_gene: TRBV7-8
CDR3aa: CASSLVGGSSYNEQFF
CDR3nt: TGTGCCAGCAGCTTAGTGGGCGGGAGCTCCTACAATGAGCAGTTCTTC

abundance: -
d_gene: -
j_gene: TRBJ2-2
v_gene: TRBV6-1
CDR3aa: CASSGVMYTGELFF
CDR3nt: TGTGCCAGCAGTGGGGTCATGTACACCGGGGAGCTGTTTTTT

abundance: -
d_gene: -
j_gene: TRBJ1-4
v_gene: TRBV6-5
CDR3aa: CASSRGLFTNEKLFF
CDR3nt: TGTGCCAGCTCCCGAGGGTTATTCACTAATGAAAAACTGTTTTTT

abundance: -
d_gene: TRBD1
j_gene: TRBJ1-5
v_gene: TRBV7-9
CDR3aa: CASSLVTSGGHQPQHF
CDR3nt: TGTGCCAGCAGCTTAGTGACGTCAGGGGGCCATCAGCCCCAGCATTTT

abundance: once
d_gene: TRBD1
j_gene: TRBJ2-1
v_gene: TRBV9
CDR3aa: CASSALGQGGYNEQFF
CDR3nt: TGTGCCAGCAGCGCCCTTGGACAGGGGGGTTACAATGAGCAGTTCTTC

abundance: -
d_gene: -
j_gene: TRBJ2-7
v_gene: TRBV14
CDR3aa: CASSPGGRVYDHEQYF
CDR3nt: TGTGCCAGCAGCCCCGGAGGCAGGGTCTATGACCACGAGCAGTACTTC

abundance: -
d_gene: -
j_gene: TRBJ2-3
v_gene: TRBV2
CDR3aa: CASSEILVNRYDTQYF
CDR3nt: TGTGCCAGCAGTGAAATACTAGTAAATAGGTACGATACGCAGTATTTT

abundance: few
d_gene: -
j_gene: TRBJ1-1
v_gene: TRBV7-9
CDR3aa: CASRERLGPEAFF
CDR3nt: TGTGCCAGCCGAGAAAGGTTGGGCCCTGAAGCTTTCTTT

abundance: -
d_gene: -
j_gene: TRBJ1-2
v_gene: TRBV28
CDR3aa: CASSLGDIKAWGYTF
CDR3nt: TGTGCCAGCAGTTTAGGGGACATCAAGGCTTGGGGCTACACCTTC

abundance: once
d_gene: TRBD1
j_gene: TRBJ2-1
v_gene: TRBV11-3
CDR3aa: CASSQTDRNNEQFF
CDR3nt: TGTGCCAGCAGCCAGACGGACAGGAACAATGAGCAGTTCTTC

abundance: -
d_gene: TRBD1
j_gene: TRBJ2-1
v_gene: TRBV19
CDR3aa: CASSTGTGGRDEQFF
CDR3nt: TGTGCCAGTAGTACCGGGACAGGGGGTAGGGATGAGCAGTTCTTC

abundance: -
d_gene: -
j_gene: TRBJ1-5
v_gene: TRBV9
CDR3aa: CASSVAGFNQPQHF
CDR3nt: TGTGCCAGCAGCGTAGCAGGCTTCAATCAGCCCCAGCATTTT

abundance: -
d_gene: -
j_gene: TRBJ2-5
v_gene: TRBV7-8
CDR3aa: CASSLRGAGRTQYF
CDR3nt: TGTGCCAGCAGCCTTCGGGGGGCCGGGAGGACCCAGTACTTC

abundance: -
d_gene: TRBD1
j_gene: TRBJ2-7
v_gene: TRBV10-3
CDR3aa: CAISSTGPTYEQYF
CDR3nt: TGTGCCATCAGCTCGACAGGGCCAACCTACGAGCAGTACTTC

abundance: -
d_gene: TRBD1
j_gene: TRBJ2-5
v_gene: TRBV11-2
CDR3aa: CASSPTGEQETQYF
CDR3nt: TGTGCCAGCAGCCCCACAGGGGAGCAAGAGACCCAGTACTTC

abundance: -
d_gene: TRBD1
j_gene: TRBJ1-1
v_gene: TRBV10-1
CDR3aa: CASSESGTGEAFF
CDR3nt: TGCGCCAGCAGTGAGTCCGGGACAGGTGAAGCTTTCTTT

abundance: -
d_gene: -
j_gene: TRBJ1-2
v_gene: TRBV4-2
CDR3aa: CASSTAVGGQSLDGYTF
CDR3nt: TGTGCCAGCAGCACCGCCGTGGGCGGGCAGAGTTTGGATGGCTACACCTTC

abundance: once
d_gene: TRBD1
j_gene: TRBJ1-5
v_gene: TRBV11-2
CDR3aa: CASSRDSFGDQPQHF
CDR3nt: TGTGCCAGCAGCCGGGACAGTTTTGGCGATCAGCCCCAGCATTTT

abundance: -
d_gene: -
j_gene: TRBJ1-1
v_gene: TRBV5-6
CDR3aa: CASSLLRWDGNTEAFF
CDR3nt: TGTGCCAGCAGCCTCCTAAGATGGGACGGTAACACTGAAGCTTTCTTT

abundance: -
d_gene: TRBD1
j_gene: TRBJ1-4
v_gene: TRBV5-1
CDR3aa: CASSFGGQEKKLFF
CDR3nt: TGCGCCAGCAGCTTCGGGGGACAGGAGAAAAAACTGTTTTTT

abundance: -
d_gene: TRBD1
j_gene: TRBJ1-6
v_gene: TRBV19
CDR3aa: CASRPGQPQSGRSPLHF
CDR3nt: TGTGCCAGTAGGCCGGGACAGCCACAATCAGGGCGTTCACCCCTCCACTTT

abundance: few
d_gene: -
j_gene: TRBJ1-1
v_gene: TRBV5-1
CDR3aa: CASRASVAEAFF
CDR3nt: TGCGCCAGCAGGGCCAGTGTCGCAGAAGCTTTCTTT

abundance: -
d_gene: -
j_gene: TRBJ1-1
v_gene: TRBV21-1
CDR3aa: CASSKVSTGDTEAFF
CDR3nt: TGTGCCAGCAGCAAAGTATCGACAGGGGATACTGAAGCTTTCTTT

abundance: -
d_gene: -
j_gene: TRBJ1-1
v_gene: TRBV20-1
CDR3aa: CSANDQDTAFF
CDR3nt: TGCAGTGCTAACGACCAGGATACTGCTTTCTTT

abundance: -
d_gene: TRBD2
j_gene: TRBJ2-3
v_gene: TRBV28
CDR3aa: CASRPSGGTDTQYF
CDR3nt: TGTGCCAGCAGACCTAGCGGGGGCACAGATACGCAGTATTTT

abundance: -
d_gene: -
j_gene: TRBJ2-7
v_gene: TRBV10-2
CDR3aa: CASSRDSGWYEQYF
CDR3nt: TGCGCCAGTAGTAGGGACTCCGGGTGGTACGAGCAGTACTTC

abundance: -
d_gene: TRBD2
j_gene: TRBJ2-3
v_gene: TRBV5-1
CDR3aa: CASSRGLAGRTDTQYF
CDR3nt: TGCGCCAGCAGCAGAGGACTAGCGGGGCGCACAGATACGCAGTATTTT

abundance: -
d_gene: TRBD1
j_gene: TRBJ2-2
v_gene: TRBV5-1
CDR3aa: CASAQGARNTGGLFF
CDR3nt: TGCGCCAGCGCCCAGGGGGCGAGAAACACCGGGGGGCTGTTTTTT

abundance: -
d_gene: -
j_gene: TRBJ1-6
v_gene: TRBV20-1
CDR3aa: CSADPGGGAHF
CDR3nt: TGCAGTGCGGATCCTGGAGGGGGTGCCCACTTT

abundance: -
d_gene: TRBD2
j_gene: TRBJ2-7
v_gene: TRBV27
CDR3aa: CASSPTSGGAWSYEQYF
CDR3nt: TGTGCCAGCAGTCCGACTAGCGGGGGGGCCTGGTCCTACGAGCAGTACTTC

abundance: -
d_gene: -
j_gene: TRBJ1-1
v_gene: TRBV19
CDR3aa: CASKPRRGTEAFF
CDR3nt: TGTGCCAGTAAACCACGGAGGGGTACTGAAGCTTTCTTT

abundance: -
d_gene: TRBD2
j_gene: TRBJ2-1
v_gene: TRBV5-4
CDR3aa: CASGPAGGLRVEQFF
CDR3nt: TGTGCCAGCGGGCCGGCGGGGGGGCTACGGGTTGAGCAGTTCTTC

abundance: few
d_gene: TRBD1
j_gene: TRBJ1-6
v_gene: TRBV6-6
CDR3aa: CASSPGTGLNSPLHF
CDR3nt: TGTGCCAGCAGTCCCGGGACAGGGCTAAATTCACCCCTCCACTTT

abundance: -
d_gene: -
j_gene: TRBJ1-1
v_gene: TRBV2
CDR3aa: CASSLTAGNTEAFF
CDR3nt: TGTGCCAGCAGCCTGACAGCAGGGAACACTGAAGCTTTCTTT

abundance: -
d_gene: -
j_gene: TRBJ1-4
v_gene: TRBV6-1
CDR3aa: CASSEWWGLEEKLFF
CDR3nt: TGTGCCAGCAGTGAGTGGTGGGGGCTAGAAGAAAAACTGTTTTTT